This T cell receptor beta chain was observed in a study of shared clonotypes between healthy human individuals. Sequenced by immunoSEQ multiplex PCR; TCRdb stores in-frame clones only, minus some. The sample lists approximately 2,000,000 clones; 85% to 95% were seen once. General observations from the study: Against clonotypes common to all four donors, non-shared ones had lower generation probabilities. Among the subsets, naive ones generally showed larger estimated richness than memory ones. Of the naive CD4 clonotypes, roughly 5.2% were shared across several donors.

Deletions cut 2 bases from V and 6 bases from J, with 10 bases between. CDR1 is SGHRS and CDR2 is YFSETQ in the germline V gene. CDR3 length: 13 amino acids. Comment on this clone: Its antigen is currently unknown.

The sequenced sample consisted of naive CD4+ T cells from PBMCs. Indicated subset: CD45RA+ positively selected. The gene calls are TRBV5-1 and TRBJ2-3, with D uncertain. The TCR originated in a young man in good health. Some clones in this sample may be carry-over from other donors' samples. The CDR3 reads CASSFVSGDTQYF. The DNA of the CDR3 is TGCGCCAGCAGCTTCGTCTCCGGGGATACGCAGTATTTT.